Presented here are 26 T cell receptor beta chains from one specimen sequenced in a study of cytomegalovirus exposure and HLA in healthy donors. 60 Vbeta and 13 Jbeta primers were used in PCR. Profiled with immunoSEQ multiplex PCR; TCRdb holds only in-frame clones, not every one. The sample includes under 150,000 clones, about 80% of them seen just once. Input material: PBMCs. All receptors derive from a woman aged 45-65 years in good health and CMV-seronegative.

Only a few counts were recorded for this clone. The chain carries TRBV5-4 and TRBJ2-5; the match to TRBD2 covers 10 bases. J lost 1 base, V lost 2 bases, and 2 bases had no gene match. CDR3 length equals 15 residues. CDR1 and CDR2 (germline): SGHNT, YYREEE (reference sequence). CDR3 sequence reads: CASSLAGGIQETQYF. Written as DNA, the CDR3 is TGTGCCAGCAGCTTAGCGGGAGGGATCCAAGAGACCCAGTACTTC.

The chain recombines TRBV5-4 with TRBJ1-2; the D gene is possibly TRBD1 (5 bases). The CDR3 has 13 residues. CDR1 and CDR2 from the germline V gene are SGHNT and YYREEE (reference sequence). The ends were cut back, 4 bases at V and 2 bases at J, with 9 bases in the middle. CDR3 region: CASSQGKNYGYTF. Here the CDR3 DNA reads TGTGCCAGCAGCCAGGGAAAGAACTATGGCTACACCTTC.

This chain joins TRBV29-1 and TRBJ2-7; perhaps TRBD1 as D (7 bases). V was pared by 6 bases and J by 6 bases, with 15 bases between. The CDR3 length is 12 residues. Germline CDR1 reads SQVTM; CDR2 reads ANQGSEA. Here the CDR3 reads CSVVGGGFEQYF. CDR3 DNA: TGCAGCGTCGTAGGAGGGGGCTTCGAGCAGTACTTC.

The V call is TRBV18, the J call TRBJ2-7, with D possibly being TRBD2 (5 bases). V lost 1 base to trimming and J lost 5 bases, with 15 bases between them. CDR3 size: 15 residues. Germline V gene sequence: CDR1 KGHSH, CDR2 LQKENI. The CDR3 protein is CASSPQGSSGNEQYF. The CDR3 DNA is TGTGCCAGCTCACCACAAGGTTCAAGCGGCAACGAGCAGTACTTC.

Note on this clone: A read error may account for a junction end that differs from germline. V and J are TRBV7-7 and TRBJ2-2, with D perhaps TRBD2 (5 bases). Germline V gene sequence: CDR1 SSHAT, CDR2 FNYEAQ (reference sequence). This CDR3 is 15 amino acids long. CDR3 coding DNA: TGTGCTAGCAGCCCGGCGAGGGCGAACACCGGGGAGCTGTTTTTT. Residues: CASSPARANTGELFF.

This clone was observed a handful of times. The gene calls are TRBV4-3 and TRBJ1-1; 7 nucleotides match TRBD1. CDR1 and CDR2 from the germline V gene are LGHNA and YSLEER. V trimming: 1 base; J trimming: 0 bases; junction bases outside the gene matches: 2. This CDR3 is built from 15 residues. As DNA, the CDR3 is TGCGCCAGCAGCCAAGCCGGGACAGTGAACACTGAAGCTTTCTTT. Its translation: CASSQAGTVNTEAFF.

The chain joins TRBV4-2 to TRBJ2-5; the match to TRBD2 covers 7 bases. The trim removed 4 bases at V and 1 base at J, leaving 12 bases unmatched. The germline V gene has CDR1 LGHNA and CDR2 YNFKEQ. The length of the CDR3 is 17 residues. This CDR3 reads CASSPAGVGGPQETQYF. As DNA, the CDR3 is TGTGCCAGCAGCCCTGCGGGAGTCGGGGGACCCCAAGAGACCCAGTACTTC.

This clone was found a few times. The chain joins TRBV19 to TRBJ2-6, with D perhaps matching TRBD2 (6 bases). The V end lost 3 bases, the J end lost 0 bases, and 15 bases lay between the germline ends. CDR1 and CDR2 from the germline V gene are LNHDA and SQIVND (reference sequence). The CDR3 runs to 18 residues. The CDR3 sequence: CASSIVGGRSSGANVLTF. In DNA, the CDR3 is TGTGCCAGTAGTATTGTCGGGGGTCGAAGCTCTGGGGCCAACGTCCTGACTTTC.

The chain combines TRBV5-1 with TRBJ2-2; 8 bases map to TRBD1. Unmatched junction bases numbered 9, after V lost 2 bases and J lost 0 bases. The CDR3 extends over 18 amino acids. The germline gives CDR1 SGHRS, CDR2 YFSETQ. CDR3 in DNA: TGCGCCAGCAGCTTCCAACCCCCGGGACAGGCGAACACCGGGGAGCTGTTTTTT. This codes for CASSFQPPGQANTGELFF.

The V gene is TRBV27, the J gene TRBJ2-1, with D possibly being TRBD2 (6 bases). The CDR3 length is 17 residues. Germline CDR1 MNHEY, CDR2 SMNVEV (reference sequence). V lost 3 bases, J lost 0 bases, and 15 bases lay in between. The CDR3 sequence is CASSFGLAPSSYNEQFF. CDR3 DNA sequence: TGTGCCAGCAGTTTTGGGCTAGCGCCTAGCTCCTACAATGAGCAGTTCTTC.

This chain connects TRBV28 to TRBJ1-2; no definite D call. The CDR3 length is 17 residues. Germline CDR1 is MDHEN and CDR2 is SYDVKM. The V end was cut by 0 bases, the J end by 4 bases, with 18 bases between. The DNA of the CDR3 is TGTGCCAGCAGTTTATGGGAGGGTTCATCGTCGGTCTATGGCTACACCTTC. This sequence encodes CASSLWEGSSSVYGYTF.

The chain joins TRBV5-1 to TRBJ2-6; D not certain. Germline CDR1 is SGHRS and CDR2 is YFSETQ. This CDR3 region has 16 residues. Trimming shortened V by 4 bases and J by 0 bases, and 11 bases separated the two germline ends. The CDR3 spells CASSPAPGSGANVLTF. The CDR3 bases are TGCGCCAGCAGCCCGGCCCCAGGCTCTGGGGCCAACGTCCTGACTTTC.

The CDR3 region is CASSLGQNSEAFF. The CDR3 nucleotides are TGTGCCAGCAGTTTAGGTCAAAACTCTGAAGCTTTCTTT. The V gene is TRBV27, the J gene TRBJ1-1; no clear D gene. CDR3 size: 13 residues. The germline V gene has CDR1 MNHEY and CDR2 SMNVEV (reference sequence). V was pared by 2 bases and J by 6 bases, with 10 bases between.

The table lists this clone with a few counts. The chain has TRBV14 and TRBJ1-1; 8 positions agree with TRBD1. CDR1 and CDR2 (germline): SGHDN, FVKESK. The CDR3 has 15 residues. With 4 bases clipped from V and 0 bases from J, the junction kept 4 bases outside the gene matches. CDR3 region: CASSPLQGVNTEAFF. As DNA, the CDR3 is TGTGCCAGCAGCCCTCTACAGGGGGTGAACACTGAAGCTTTCTTT.

In this sample, this clone turned up a few times. The V and J genes are TRBV9 and TRBJ2-2; D possibly corresponds to TRBD2 (6 bases). The CDR3 spans 15 residues. Germline V gene lookup returns CDR1 SGDLS and CDR2 YYNGEE. V lost 4 bases to trimming and J lost 7 bases, with 17 bases between them. The CDR3 region has the DNA TGTGCCAGCAGCCAACGGTGGGGGGATGGCGGGGAGCTGTTTTTT. This codes for CASSQRWGDGGELFF.

This rearrangement joins TRBV6-6 to TRBJ2-7; TRBD2 aligns across 8 bases. Germline values: CDR1 MNHNY, CDR2 SVGAGI (reference sequence). Trimming cost V 6 bases and J 5 bases; bases outside gene matches: 12. The CDR3 length is 15 residues. Here the CDR3 reads CASRAGTRTVHEQYV. Written as DNA, the CDR3 is TGTGCCAGCAGGGCCGGGACTAGAACAGTCCACGAGCAGTACGTC.

The chain has TRBV5-6 and TRBJ2-7; 9 bases map to TRBD1. V shed 3 bases, J shed 5 bases, and the junction held 12 bases outside the gene matches. CDR3 size: 16 residues. The V gene's germline CDR1 is SGHDT and CDR2 YYEEEE. CDR3 region: CASSYRGPLGSHEQYF. The CDR3 coding sequence is TGTGCCAGCAGCTACAGGGGGCCCCTCGGTAGCCACGAGCAGTACTTC.

V is TRBV6-5 and J is TRBJ2-1; tentatively, D is TRBD2 (6 bases). V lost 6 bases and J lost 10, with 19 bases in between. Germline V CDR1 and CDR2: MNHEY, SVGAGI. The CDR3 covers 14 residues. The CDR3, as DNA: TGTGCCAGCAGACGGGAGAGGTTAGAAGGAGAGCAGTTCTTC. Translating it yields CASRRERLEGEQFF.

The chain uses TRBV5-1 and TRBJ2-3; 7 nucleotides line up with TRBD1. Germline V lookup: CDR1 SGHRS, CDR2 YFSETQ. The CDR3 has 14 residues. The ends lost 0 bases at V and 5 bases at J; junction bases unmatched: 3. CDR3 DNA: TGCGCCAGCAGCTTGGAGCCAGGGGGAGATACGCAGTATTTT. Its translation: CASSLEPGGDTQYF.

The V call is TRBV5-1, the J call TRBJ2-1; 9 bases align to TRBD2. The CDR3 has 15 residues. Germline CDR1 and CDR2: SGHRS and YFSETQ. After removal of 0 bases from V and 7 bases from J, the junction contained 5 bases not matched to a gene. The chain's CDR3 is CASSLGLAVSNEQFF. The CDR3 nucleotides are TGCGCCAGCAGCTTGGGACTAGCGGTGAGTAATGAGCAGTTCTTC.

The chain recombines TRBV19 with TRBJ2-7, with 8 nucleotides matching TRBD2. The CDR3 has 14 amino acids. Germline CDR1 LNHDA, CDR2 SQIVND (reference sequence). CDR3 DNA: TGTGTCTGGTGGCTAGCGGGTAACTCCTACGAGCAGTACGTC. Translation: CVWWLAGNSYEQYV.

In its sample, this clone was seen a few times. The chain couples TRBV19 to TRBJ2-7; D call uncertain. The CDR3 consists of 14 residues. The ends were cut back, 7 bases at V and 4 bases at J, with 17 bases in the middle. Germline CDR1 and CDR2: LNHDA and SQIVND (reference sequence). The CDR3 is CASKVHSDRYEQYF. CDR3 sequence (DNA): TGTGCCAGTAAAGTCCACAGTGATCGATACGAGCAGTACTTC.

This clone was detected only a few times. The chain employs TRBV18 and TRBJ1-3; TRBD1 might be the D (5 bases). Germline-derived CDR1 and CDR2 are KGHSH and LQKENI. There are 15 residues in the CDR3. The V gene lost 1 base and the J gene lost 6 bases, with 13 bases spanning the gap. DNA of the CDR3: TGTGCCAGCTCACCACGGGCAGGGTTTGCAAACACCATATATTTT. Translating gives CASSPRAGFANTIYF.

The chain joins TRBV5-4 to TRBJ1-5; D perhaps matches TRBD1 (6 bases). Per the germline V gene, CDR1 is SGHNT and CDR2 is YYREEE (reference sequence). CDR3 length equals 14 residues. Trimming pared 0 bases from V and 4 bases from J, leaving 8 bases between. The CDR3 coding sequence is TGTGCCAGCAGCTTGGAGGGGGTAAATCAGCCCCAGCATTTT. It is translated as CASSLEGVNQPQHF.

The rearrangement joins TRBV7-2 to TRBJ1-6, with D tentatively TRBD1 (6 bases). Germline V gene lookup returns CDR1 SGHTA and CDR2 FQGNSA. Trimming removed 2 bases at V and 8 bases at J, with 16 bases between. The CDR3 is made up of 16 amino acids. Here the CDR3 DNA reads TGTGCCAGCAGCTTACGGGCAGGGGCAAACTATTCACCCCTCCACTTT. Protein sequence: CASSLRAGANYSPLHF.

V and J are TRBV6-1 and TRBJ2-1, with 10 positions matching TRBD2. Germline assignment: CDR1 MNHNS and CDR2 SASEGT. The CDR3 has 13 residues. V lost 7 bases, J lost 12 bases, and 9 bases stayed unmatched. The CDR3 protein is CASIKTSGWGQFF. DNA for the CDR3: TGTGCCAGCATTAAGACTAGCGGGTGGGGGCAGTTCTTC.